Listed below are T cell receptor beta chains from one sample, sequenced in a study of cytomegalovirus exposure and HLA in healthy donors. Produced via immunoSEQ multiplex PCR; TCRdb's table is partial and in-frame only. The sample holds 100,000 to 150,000 clones, about three quarters seen once. Sequenced sample: PBMCs. The source of these receptors is a man aged 35 to 55 in good health and CMV-seropositive. CDR3s include the opening cysteine and the closing phenylalanine or tryptophan. The D gene is left open where the match is weak.

v_call	j_call	d_call	cdr3_aa	cdr3_nt
TRBV5-6	TRBJ2-3	-	CASSFEYRGTDTQYF	TGTGCCAGCAGCTTCGAATACAGGGGCACAGATACGCAGTATTTT
TRBV15	TRBJ2-5	-	CATSPPRSAGKETQYF	TGTGCCACCAGCCCACCCCGGTCGGCAGGAAAAGAGACCCAGTACTTC
TRBV7-7	TRBJ2-2	-	CASSLDEFANTGELFF	TGTGCCAGCAGCTTAGATGAGTTCGCGAACACCGGGGAGCTGTTTTTT
TRBV4-2	TRBJ2-7	-	CASSQVGSTGEQYF	TGTGCCAGCAGCCAAGTGGGGAGTACGGGCGAGCAGTACTTC
TRBV28	TRBJ1-1	-	CASIRGYPAEAFF	TGTGCCAGCATTAGGGGGTACCCAGCTGAAGCTTTCTTT
TRBV7-8	TRBJ2-7	TRBD2	CASTTLSGRWDEQYF	TGTGCCAGCACCACCCTTAGCGGGAGATGGGACGAGCAGTACTTC
TRBV5-1	TRBJ2-1	TRBD2	CASSWGTSPIPGQYNEQFF	TGCGCCAGCAGCTGGGGGACTAGCCCAATCCCGGGGCAATACAATGAGCAGTTCTTC
TRBV6-1	TRBJ1-1	TRBD1	CASSDLTGGNTEAFF	TGTGCCAGCAGTGACTTGACAGGGGGGAACACTGAAGCTTTCTTT
TRBV7-9	TRBJ2-2	TRBD2	CASNSGGATGELFF	TGTGCCAGCAACAGCGGGGGGGCCACCGGGGAGCTGTTTTTT
TRBV7-9	TRBJ2-7	TRBD1	CASSLMKSGTGRGPYEQYF	TGTGCCAGCAGCTTAATGAAATCCGGGACAGGAAGGGGTCCCTACGAGCAGTACTTC
TRBV2	TRBJ2-3	TRBD2	CASRTSGNTDTQYF	TGTGCCAGCAGGACTAGCGGGAACACAGATACGCAGTATTTT
TRBV5-6	TRBJ2-5	TRBD1	CASSWGTGGETQYF	TGTGCCAGCAGCTGGGGGACAGGGGGAGAGACCCAGTACTTC
TRBV6-5	TRBJ2-2	TRBD1	CASSYTGTGSGELFF	TGTGCCAGCAGTTACACCGGGACAGGGTCCGGGGAGCTGTTTTTT
TRBV18	TRBJ2-1	-	CASSPIVNEQFF	TGTGCCAGCTCACCAATAGTCAATGAGCAGTTCTTC